The T cell receptor (beta chain) under discussion was sequenced for a study of OX40 agonist ivuxolimab in advanced cancers. Across the study: Patients achieving partial responses numbered three: one hepatocellular carcinoma case and two cutaneous melanoma cases. Study results and caveats: Patients who responded partially at 0.1-3.0 mg/kg showed clonal expansion ranking among the lowest.

Some clones are missing from TCRdb's copy, which holds only in-frame ones; the method was immunoSEQ multiplex PCR. Of 55,000 or so clones listed, about 85% were seen once; the top ten hold 16%. The CDR3 spans 14 residues. After removal of 4 bases from V and 4 bases from J, the junction contained 5 bases not matched to a gene. Germline V gene data show CDR1 as ENHRY and CDR2 as SYGVKD. Concerning this clone: Its antigen remains unidentified.

Autoimmune disease history or systemic immunosuppression disqualified patients. Sequencing used CD4+ or CD8+ T cells sorted from blood, obtained in a trial of the OX40 agonist ivuxolimab. V gene TRBV10-3 combines with J gene TRBJ2-3; 7 bases map to TRBD1. This clonotype was sampled from an adult with an advanced solid tumor such as melanoma, head and neck, liver or kidney cancer. The CDR3: CAISVGQDSDTQYF. CDR3 in DNA: TGTGCCATCAGTGTTGGACAGGATTCAGATACGCAGTATTTT.